This TCR beta chain was retrieved from a study of prognosis after radiotherapy for stage I lung cancer (dated by TCRdb to about 2021). About the investigation overall: Approximately 19 stage I NSCLC patients were enrolled in Nanjing, China, between April 2018 and January 2019. Every patient was deemed medically inoperable, eleven to twelve because of comorbidities and about seven because they refused surgery. The study took one blood sample before SBRT and one after SBRT from each of approximately 19 patients and sequenced all 40 or so samples. SBRT was not combined with any concurrent therapy in any patient. Peripheral blood TCR beta repertoires were profiled in stage I NSCLC patients before and after stereotactic body radiotherapy, and the study then linked these repertoires to distant failure. Tumor histology was squamous cell carcinoma in 7 or 8 patients and adenocarcinoma in some 12. About 5 patients had oligometastatic NSCLC after their primary tumor was surgically resected, and fourteen patients had newly diagnosed primary stage I lung tumors. SBRT was delivered in 3 to 5 fractions with a biologically effective dose of at least 100 Gy, and image-guided IMRT or VMAT was used for delivery. The cohort included approximately 13 men and more than 5 women, with a median age of approximately 74 years and a range of about 50 to 85 years. After SBRT, distant metastases developed in about 20% of the 19 patients at a median of approximately seven months, while the remaining 15 patients had no significant progression.

Two rounds of multiplex PCR were performed to amplify the TCR beta CDR3 region from genomic DNA. The first PCR round used primers specific to each TRBV and TRBJ gene, and the primer sequences were filed in Chinese patent CN105087789A. Universal primers were used in the second PCR round. The Roche High Pure PCR Template Preparation Kit was used to extract genomic DNA from the frozen PBMCs. The libraries underwent paired-end sequencing with 151 bp reads on an Illumina HiSeq 3000. As for the original processing: CutAdapt was used to discard raw reads that did not contain the multiplex PCR primer sequences. PEAR was used to merge high-quality paired reads into contigs. MiXCR assigned TRB V, D and J gene segments to each contig by aligning to reference sequences. CDR3 sequences were clustered by base quality and sequence similarity to remove sequencing errors. Diversity was calculated as Shannon entropy divided by the natural log of the number of productive TCR sequences. To get clonality, Shannon entropy was divided by the natural log of the number of unique clonotypes, and that result was subtracted from one. The Youden index of ROC curves was used to select progression-free survival cut-offs for repertoire metrics, and analyses were performed in R 3.5.3. TCRdb took the public reads, trimmed them with fastp at Q25, ran MiXCR for clone calling and kept in-frame beta chains. A single entry per CDR3 protein holds the most common genes and DNA from its merged rows. TCRdb, not the authors, supplied the V and J calls. A total of around 30,000 distinct CDR3 sequences appear in this sample, around 30% of them only once. About 33% of the sample is in the top ten clones.

V and J lose 5 bases and 8 bases, and a span of 15 bases separates them. From a lookup of the germline V gene, CDR1 and CDR2 are SGHAT and FQNNGV. Inclusive of the bounding cysteine and phenylalanine, the CDR3 is 13 residues long. Only the CDR3 portion is preserved as DNA: 39 bases, with reading frame beginning at the first base. General findings and caveats noted by the study authors: TRBV and TRBJ usage frequencies reportedly differed by metastasis status, in two V genes at baseline and in eight to ten V and two J genes after SBRT. None of the reported P values were adjusted for multiple comparisons. Limitations of the study included a small cohort and short follow-up, and the study findings need independent validation. Whether the expanded TCR clones were tumor-specific was not determined. A decrease in unique TCR clone counts was observed after SBRT (median roughly 10,000 before versus several thousand after; Wilcoxon paired P=0.011). Post-SBRT Shannon entropy and its change from baseline were lower in patients who developed distant metastases; baseline Shannon entropy was not associated with metastases.

With respect to this clonotype: Its antigen target is currently unknown. Nothing much larger sits one base from this clone, and base qualities are not available.

No patient had a history of other malignancies or prior chemotherapy or radiotherapy, and all had node-negative disease on CT and PET/CT. At each of two time points, 4.5 to 7.5 milliliters of peripheral venous blood were collected in EDTA tubes. PBMCs were isolated by Ficoll-Paque Plus density-gradient centrifugation. Immediately after collection, samples were stored at -80 degrees C until analysis. The chain employs TRBV11-2 and TRBJ2-5; the D gene identity is not certain. The sample in question was PBMCs, obtained before or after stereotactic body radiation therapy (not recorded which). The source of this sequence is a donor at least 50 years old with non-small cell lung cancer. The DNA sequence is as follows: TGTGCCAGCAGCGGCACAGTGCGAGATACCCAGTACTTC. Its coded protein is CASSGTVRDTQYF.